The sequence of this TCR beta chain was determined in a study of CD4 T cells in relation to SARS-CoV-2 and coronaviruses. The wider study: No peptide or an HIV-1 Nef peptide pool served as negative control.

In regard to this clone: What it recognizes is unknown.

Data came from immunoSEQ multiplex PCR; TCRdb stores just in-frame clones and leaves some out. The repertoire consists of tens of thousands of clones, with approximately 80% occurring once and the leading ten covering 16%. CD4+ T cells from unexposed donors were obtained before the COVID-19 pandemic (2011-2018). After roughly 9 days of culture, CD4+ T cells were isolated. Specimen: CD4+ T cells from PBMCs, cultured in vitro. The TCR originated in a human donor in good health.

The CDR3 loop reads CSVEGRDGSYEQYF. The CDR3 DNA sequence: TGCAGCGTTGAAGGGAGAGACGGCTCCTACGAGCAGTACTTC. The V and J genes are TRBV29-1 and TRBJ2-7, with D uncertain. The CDR3 sequence is 14 residues long. V was clipped by 1 base and J by 0 bases, with 10 bases between them. Germline CDR1 is SQVTM and CDR2 is ANQGSEA.